This T cell receptor (beta chain) was sequenced for a study of blood T cell repertoires in COVID-19. Study-level information: The United States, Italy and Spain were the sources of the acute and convalescent COVID-19 samples. Sources were T cells, B-cell-depleted T cells, or PBMCs; the material itself was cDNA or gDNA.

The V gene lost 4 bases and the J gene lost 6 bases, with 22 bases spanning the gap. This CDR3 has 17 amino acids. Germline V gives CDR1 LGHDT, CDR2 YNNKEL (reference sequence). Original processing methods: Scientists estimated how many nucleated cells there were by amplifying reference gene primers. This table comes from immunoSEQ multiplex PCR, and its TCRdb copy is limited to in-frame clones, with some not included. V and J calls and clone size are those listed in that table; D and trimming were worked out from the DNA. The sample contains 200,000 to 250,000 clones, 70% to 90% of which appear only once.

Sequenced: PBMCs or T cells enriched from blood (not recorded which). The J gene is TRBJ2-1, the V gene TRBV3-1 (or the pseudogene TRBV3-2); D might be TRBD2 (7 bases). The clonotype was recovered from a woman aged 40 to 55 with acute COVID-19. The CDR3 protein is CASSLLSGGALGNEQFF. DNA for the CDR3: TGTGCCAGCAGCCTCCTCAGTGGGGGGGCTCTCGGCAATGAGCAGTTCTTC.